Listed below are T cell receptor beta chains from one sample, sequenced in a study of blood T cell repertoires in COVID-19. Profiled with immunoSEQ multiplex PCR; TCRdb holds only in-frame clones, not every one. The data hold about 390,000 clones, with around 87% observed a single time. Material: peripheral blood. These receptors were obtained from a woman aged 55-70 years with COVID-19, enrolled during active disease. Each CDR3 is given with its conserved first and last residue. Each record gives: clone size, J gene, V gene, CDR3 length, D gene, CDR3 protein, CDR3 DNA. The D gene is left open where the match is weak. A clone size is listed for some rows: how often the clone was seen (once, few, many), or a class if it is expanded.

NA	TRBJ1-5	TRBV2	16	NA	CASRGSGERVGQPQHF	TGTGCCAGCAGAGGTTCCGGCGAACGGGTCGGGCAGCCCCAGCATTTT
NA	TRBJ2-7	TRBV18	12	NA	CASSPRSYEQYF	TGTGCCAGCTCACCCCGCTCCTACGAGCAGTACTTC
once	TRBJ2-3	TRBV24-1	15	TRBD1	CATSDPGTGGDTQYF	TGTGCCACCAGTGATCCGGGGACAGGGGGGGATACGCAGTATTTT
NA	TRBJ1-1	TRBV4-1	14	NA	CASSHPNRNTEAFF	TGCGCCAGCAGCCACCCCAACAGGAACACTGAAGCTTTCTTT
NA	TRBJ2-1	TRBV2	15	TRBD1	CATKKETGGVDEQFF	TGTGCCACCAAAAAAGAGACAGGGGGCGTCGATGAGCAGTTCTTC
NA	TRBJ1-5	TRBV7-9	14	NA	CASSSGLGYQPQHF	TGTGCCAGCAGTTCGGGGTTAGGGTATCAGCCCCAGCATTTT
NA	TRBJ2-3	TRBV27	15	NA	CASSRQAKRGDTQYF	TGTGCCAGCAGCAGACAGGCCAAGCGTGGAGATACGCAGTATTTT
once	TRBJ2-1	TRBV7-2	15	TRBD2	CASSPQRGAYNEQFF	TGTGCCAGCAGCCCCCAGCGGGGGGCCTACAATGAGCAGTTCTTC
NA	TRBJ2-6	TRBV19	15	NA	CASSAGIPGANVLTF	TGTGCCAGTAGTGCCGGGATACCTGGGGCCAACGTCCTGACTTTC
NA	TRBJ2-1	TRBV7-3	17	TRBD2	CASSLQGSGSSYNEQFF	TGTGCCAGCAGTCTGCAGGGTAGCGGGAGCTCCTACAATGAGCAGTTCTTC
NA	TRBJ1-2	TRBV7-2	13	NA	CASSLSSMYGYTF	TGTGCCAGCAGCTTAAGTAGTATGTATGGCTACACCTTC
NA	TRBJ1-5	TRBV12-5	14	NA	CASGTDKSNQPQHF	TGTGCTAGTGGGACCGACAAGAGCAATCAGCCCCAGCATTTT
NA	TRBJ2-5	TRBV30	18	TRBD2	CAWSVQRPGLARQGTQYF	TGTGCCTGGAGTGTACAACGCCCGGGACTAGCGAGGCAAGGGACCCAGTACTTC
NA	TRBJ2-7	TRBV5-1	14	NA	CASSLGGSSYEQYF	TGCGCCAGCAGCTTGGGAGGGAGCTCCTACGAGCAGTACTTC
NA	TRBJ2-5	TRBV18	14	TRBD1	CASSIQGSEETQYF	TGTGCCAGCTCCATACAGGGGTCGGAGGAGACCCAGTACTTC
NA	TRBJ1-2	TRBV29-1	13	NA	CSVEGQGGYGYTF	TGCAGCGTTGAAGGGCAGGGCGGCTATGGCTACACCTTC
NA	TRBJ1-2	TRBV7-9	13	NA	CASSEQGGYGYTF	TGTGCCAGCAGCGAGCAGGGCGGCTATGGCTACACCTTC
once	TRBJ1-2	TRBV5-1	13	TRBD1	CASSQGDSFGYTF	TGCGCCAGCAGCCAAGGGGACAGCTTTGGCTACACCTTC
NA	TRBJ1-1	TRBV6-5	14	TRBD1	CASSRDRGATEAFF	TGTGCCAGCAGTCGCGACAGGGGGGCAACTGAAGCTTTCTTT
NA	TRBJ2-5	TRBV28	15	TRBD1	CASSETGGSVETQYF	TGTGCCAGCAGTGAAACAGGGGGTAGCGTCGAGACCCAGTACTTC
NA	TRBJ2-5	TRBV11-2	14	TRBD2	CASSLAGGQETQYF	TGTGCCAGCAGTCTAGCGGGGGGCCAAGAGACCCAGTACTTC
few	TRBJ1-1	TRBV29-1	13	NA	CSVEVGIEGEAFF	TGCAGCGTTGAGGTGGGAATTGAGGGTGAAGCTTTCTTT
few	TRBJ1-1	TRBV12-3/TRBV12-4	13	NA	CASSSWTATEAFF	TGTGCCAGCAGTTCGTGGACAGCCACTGAAGCTTTCTTT
once	TRBJ2-7	TRBV20-1	12	NA	CSASPDSYEQYF	TGCAGTGCTAGTCCAGACTCCTACGAGCAGTACTTC
NA	TRBJ2-2	TRBV19	16	TRBD2	CASSRLAGLNTGELFF	TGTGCCAGTAGTAGACTAGCGGGGTTGAACACCGGGGAGCTGTTTTTT
NA	TRBJ2-1	TRBV2	14	TRBD2	CASRVAGNMREQFF	TGTGCCAGCAGGGTAGCGGGGAACATGCGTGAGCAGTTCTTC
NA	TRBJ2-7	TRBV2	14	TRBD2	CASGLILAGAEQYF	TGTGCCAGCGGACTTATTCTAGCGGGGGCCGAGCAGTACTTC
NA	TRBJ1-1	TRBV6-5	14	TRBD1	CASSQTGKNTEAFF	TGTGCCAGCAGCCAGACAGGGAAGAACACTGAAGCTTTCTTT
NA	TRBJ1-1	TRBV19	14	NA	CASSSETRNTEAFF	TGTGCCAGTAGTAGCGAAACGAGGAACACTGAAGCTTTCTTT
NA	TRBJ1-1	TRBV5-6	15	NA	CASSTGRTLNTEAFF	TGTGCCAGCAGCACCGGACGGACTCTGAACACTGAAGCTTTCTTT
NA	TRBJ2-7	TRBV4-1	15	NA	CASSSSSSGSYEQYF	TGCGCCAGCAGCTCAAGTTCAAGCGGCTCCTACGAGCAGTACTTC
NA	TRBJ2-1	TRBV5-6	15	TRBD1	CASSLWGQGHNEQFF	TGTGCCAGCAGCTTGTGGGGACAGGGCCACAATGAGCAGTTCTTC
NA	TRBJ1-6	TRBV7-3	14	NA	CASSSQGSGSPLHF	TGTGCCAGCAGCTCTCAGGGGTCTGGGTCACCCCTCCACTTT
NA	TRBJ2-3	TRBV7-7	15	NA	CASSLDAASVGTQYF	TGTGCTAGCAGCTTAGATGCGGCTAGCGTAGGTACGCAGTATTTT
NA	TRBJ2-2	TRBV9	16	TRBD2	CASSAPSGWNTGELFF	TGTGCCAGCAGCGCCCCTAGCGGGTGGAACACCGGGGAGCTGTTTTTT
NA	TRBJ1-2	TRBV4-1	13	NA	CASSQTGMGGYTF	TGCGCCAGCAGCCAAACAGGGATGGGTGGCTACACCTTC
NA	TRBJ1-1	TRBV2	12	NA	CASRGQVTEAFF	TGTGCCAGCAGGGGGCAGGTCACTGAAGCTTTCTTT